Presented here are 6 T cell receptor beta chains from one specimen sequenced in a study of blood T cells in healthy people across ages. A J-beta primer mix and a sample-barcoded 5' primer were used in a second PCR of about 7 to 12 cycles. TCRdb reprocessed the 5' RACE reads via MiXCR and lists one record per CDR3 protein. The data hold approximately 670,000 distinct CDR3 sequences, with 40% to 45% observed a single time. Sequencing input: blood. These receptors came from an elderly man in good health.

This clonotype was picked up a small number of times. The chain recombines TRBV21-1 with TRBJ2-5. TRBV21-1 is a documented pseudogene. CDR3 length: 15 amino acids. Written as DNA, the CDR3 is TGTGCCAGCAGCAAAGGGCGGGGGTACCAAGAGACCCAGTACTTC. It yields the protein CASSKGRGYQETQYF.

This CDR3 is CASSYQNYRGHQPQHF. The CDR3 coding sequence is TGTGCCAGCAGTTATCAGAACTACAGGGGCCATCAGCCCCAGCATTTT. The chain carries TRBV6-6 and TRBJ1-5, with TRBD1 matching 7 bases. V lost 3 bases to trimming and J lost 5 bases; unmatched junction nucleotides: 10. CDR3 length: 16 residues. From germline, CDR1 is MNHNY and CDR2 SVGAGI (reference sequence).

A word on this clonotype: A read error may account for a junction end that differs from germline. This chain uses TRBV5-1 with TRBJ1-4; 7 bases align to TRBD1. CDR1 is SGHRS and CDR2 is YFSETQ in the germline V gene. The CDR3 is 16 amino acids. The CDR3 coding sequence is TGCGCCAGCGGCTTGACAGGGCGTGCAACTAATGAAAAACTGTTTTTT. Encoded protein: CASGLTGRATNEKLFF.

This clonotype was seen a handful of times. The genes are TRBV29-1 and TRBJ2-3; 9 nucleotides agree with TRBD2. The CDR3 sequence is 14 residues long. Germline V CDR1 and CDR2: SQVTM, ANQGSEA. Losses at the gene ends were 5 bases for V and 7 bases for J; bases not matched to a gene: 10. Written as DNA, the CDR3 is TGCAGCGTTACAGTCCTAGCGGGAATGTATACGCAGTATTTT. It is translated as CSVTVLAGMYTQYF.

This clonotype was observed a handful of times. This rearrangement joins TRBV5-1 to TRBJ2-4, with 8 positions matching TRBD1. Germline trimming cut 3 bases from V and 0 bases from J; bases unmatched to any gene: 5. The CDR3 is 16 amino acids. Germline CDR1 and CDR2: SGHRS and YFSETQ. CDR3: CASSSDRALAKNIQYF. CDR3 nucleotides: TGCGCCAGCAGCTCGGACAGGGCTCTAGCCAAAAACATTCAGTACTTC.

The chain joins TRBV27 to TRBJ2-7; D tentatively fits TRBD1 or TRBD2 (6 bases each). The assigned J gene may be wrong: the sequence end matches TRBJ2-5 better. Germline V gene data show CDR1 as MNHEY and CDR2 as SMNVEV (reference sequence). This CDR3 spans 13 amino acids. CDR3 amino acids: CASSGGGLGTQYF. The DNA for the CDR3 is TGTGCCAGCAGTGGAGGGGGGTTAGGGACCCAGTACTTC.